A single sample gave rise to the 10 T cell receptor beta chains below, sequenced in a study of STAT5B mutations in CD4+ large granular lymphocyte leukemia. Profiled with immunoSEQ multiplex PCR; TCRdb holds only in-frame clones, not every one. Found here are about 22,000 clones, 82% of them singletons; the top ten hold around 9.2%. The sequencing input was CD4+ T cells from blood buffy coats. These receptors all stem from a human donor in good health.

This chain links TRBV19 with TRBJ2-3; maybe TRBD2 (6 bases). This CDR3 is 15 amino acids long. Trimming took 3 bases from V and 5 from J, leaving 15 bases between them. Germline CDR1 reads LNHDA; CDR2 reads SQIVND (reference sequence). As DNA, the CDR3 is TGTGCCAGTAGTATGCCGGGCGGGAAGTTAGATACGCAGTATTTT. Protein sequence: CASSMPGGKLDTQYF. Filled out from reference TRBV19 and TRBJ2-3, the complete variable domain reads DGGITQSPKYLFRKEGQNVTLSCEQNLNHDAMYWYRQDPGQGLRLIYYSQIVNDFQKGDIAEGYSVSREKKESFPLTVTSAQKNPTAFYLCASSMPGGKLDTQYFGPGTRLTVL.

The V call is TRBV7-2, the J call TRBJ2-3; D is uncertain. The CDR3 extends over 14 amino acids. With 1 base removed from V and 6 bases from J, the gap between germline ends came to 11 bases. The germline V gene has CDR1 SGHTA and CDR2 FQGNSA. The DNA for the CDR3 is TGTGCCAGCAGCTTAGAGCCCGCCTCGGATACGCAGTATTTT. Its protein is CASSLEPASDTQYF.

This chain connects TRBV19 to TRBJ2-2, with 10 bases fitting TRBD1. The germline V gene encodes CDR1 LNHDA and CDR2 SQIVND (reference sequence). The CDR3 extends over 17 amino acids. Trimming removed 5 bases from V and 5 bases from J; junction bases left unmatched: 11. The CDR3 loop reads CASSPRQGATVTGELFF. In DNA form, the CDR3 reads TGTGCCAGTAGTCCGCGACAGGGGGCGACGGTGACCGGGGAGCTGTTTTTT.

The count of this clone is one. The V call is TRBV29-1, the J call TRBJ2-7; 9 nucleotides line up with TRBD1. Germline V gene data show CDR1 as SQVTM and CDR2 as ANQGSEA. The trim removed 1 base at V and 9 bases at J, leaving 7 bases unmatched. The CDR3 extends over 13 amino acids. The CDR3 sequence: CSVEVTGGARQYF. Here the CDR3 DNA reads TGCAGCGTTGAAGTAACAGGGGGCGCGCGGCAGTACTTC.

The V gene is TRBV7-2, the J gene TRBJ2-2; perhaps TRBD1 as D (5 bases). This CDR3 is built from 14 residues. Germline V gene sequence: CDR1 SGHTA, CDR2 FQGNSA. V lost 2 bases to trimming and J lost 4 bases, with 8 bases between them. The CDR3, as DNA: TGTGCCAGCAGCTTAACGACAGTCACCGGGGAGCTGTTTTTT. Translation: CASSLTTVTGELFF.

This CDR3 is CASSASGTQTEKLFF. DNA for the CDR3: TGCGCCAGCAGCGCCTCCGGGACACAAACTGAAAAACTGTTTTTT. The rearrangement joins TRBV5-1 to TRBJ1-4; D is perhaps TRBD1 (6 bases). Looked up from germline, CDR1 is SGHRS and CDR2 is YFSETQ. There are 15 residues in the CDR3. Trimming cost V 4 bases and J 7 bases, with 17 bases left between them.

For this clone: Compared with germline, one end of the junction differs, possibly owing to a read error. The chain recombines TRBV5-8 with TRBJ2-3; the D gene is possibly TRBD1 (5 bases). The germline V gene encodes CDR1 SGHTS and CDR2 YDEGEE. This CDR3 is built from 13 residues. CDR3 sequence reads: CASRLGRTDTQYF. In DNA, the CDR3 is TGTGCCAGCAGGTTGGGGCGTACAGATACGCAGTATTTT.

The table lists this clone with a few counts. V usage is TRBV30 and J usage is TRBJ1-4; no firm D call. This CDR3 comprises 12 residues. The germline V gene has CDR1 GTSNPN and CDR2 SVGIG (reference sequence). Trimming took off 8 bases at V and 8 bases at J, with 15 bases between the two ends. The CDR3 loop reads CALDRGGEKLFF. In DNA, the CDR3 is TGTGCCCTGGACCGGGGAGGCGAAAAACTGTTTTTT.

The CDR3 is CASKRGESTDTQYF. The CDR3 DNA reads as TGTGCCAGCAAGCGGGGAGAGAGCACAGATACGCAGTATTTT. The rearrangement uses TRBV2 and TRBJ2-3, with 7 positions matching TRBD2. The CDR3 runs to 14 residues. CDR1 is SNHLY, CDR2 FYNNEI, per germline. V was pared by 7 bases and J by 0 bases, with 4 bases of the junction left unmatched.

The chain couples TRBV30 to TRBJ1-4; D unresolved. Germline-derived CDR1 and CDR2 are GTSNPN and SVGIG (reference sequence). Trimming pared 3 bases from V and 11 bases from J, leaving 4 bases between. The CDR3 is 9 amino acids. CDR3 residues: CAWRGKLFF. CDR3 in DNA: TGTGCCTGGAGAGGGAAACTGTTTTTT.